This T cell receptor beta chain came from a study of T cells expressing NK-cell markers. The overall study: The authors sequenced eight donors, of whom seven were HCMV-seropositive and one was seronegative. Notes on the study in general: Questions lingered over whether expanded NKG2C+ T cell clones were HCMV-specific. For a few donors, these clonotypes were likewise the leading ones in the CD3+CD56-NKG2C+ fraction.

Production of TCR beta cDNA relied on 5'RACE template switching with UMIs. TCRdb reanalyzed the 5' RACE reads, giving one entry per CDR3 protein sequence and no DNA. The sample totals 300,000 or so distinct CDR3 sequences. CDR1 SGHVS and CDR2 FQNEAQ come from the germline V gene. This CDR3 contains 13 residues. Turning to this clonotype: What it binds is not known.

This TCR was sampled from a woman between 18 and 75 years old in good health. The rearrangement links TRBV7-8 to TRBJ1-2; lacking DNA, the TRBD1 call made by TCRdb goes unchecked. Material for sequencing was blood T cells: a sorted CD56 or NKG2C T cell subset, CD4+ or CD8+ T cells, or bulk PBMC T cells (not recorded which). This CDR3 reads CASSPGRDYGYTF.